This T cell receptor (beta chain) was documented in a study of cytomegalovirus exposure and HLA in healthy donors (dated by TCRdb to the late 2010s). Describing the broader study: An earlier analysis of about 530 of the donors reported around 280 Gb of sequence data and some 110 million unique TCR beta sequences obtained from about 200 million T cells. The genetic ancestry cluster associated with self-reported Caucasian donors included about 84% of the roughly 410 genotyped donors. In a later genetic analysis, genome-wide SNP genotypes for about 65% of the roughly 670 donors were used, and that subset was treated as a discovery cohort. Among about 360 genotyped donors of the cohort, an average of approximately 230,000 unique TCR beta nucleotide sequences were sequenced per donor, around 18% of them non-productive. High-throughput TCR immunosequencing, statistical association of individual TCRs with disease status, and machine learning were combined to predict cytomegalovirus infection status. Donor age, sex, ethnicity and CMV serostatus were collected together with the repertoire data. Class I and class II HLA loci were covered by the typing at four-digit resolution. The study profiled the T cell repertoires of about 640 subjects by immunosequencing and related them to cytomegalovirus serostatus. Rather than using new phenotypic data, the later analysis identified candidate immune exposures from TCR beta sequences and from how often those sequences occurred across donors. The study aimed to test whether signatures of past pathogen exposure could be identified by cataloging public T cell receptors. Along with the roughly 710-subject first cohort, a separate validation cohort of over a hundred different subjects was used. A later analysis re-analyzed previously published TCR beta repertoires from approximately 700 donors and added high-resolution HLA genotyping to study TCR occurrence patterns. The number of donors typed differed by locus, with about 620-630 for A, B, C, DRB1 and DQB1, around 500 for DQA1, over 600 for DPA1, and some 440 for DPB1. An early release that covered about 600 HLA-typed donors contained approximately 300 gigabases of sequencing data and around 85 million unique TCR sequences. An earlier analysis of around 640 of the donors used high-throughput TCR beta sequencing to judge whether each TCR beta V gene segment behaved as functional or pseudogenic. All discovery cohort repertoires had been generated using a single sequencing platform. Because of strong linkage in the cohort, roughly five DR-DQ haplotypes were treated as single units for association and clustering. Broader findings and caveats from the paper: The earlier analysis of approximately 540 of the donors excluded some 15 rarely observed V segments, including chromosome 9 orphons, because counts were too low. Most CMV-associated TCR beta chains appeared to be HLA-restricted in a later analysis, and the HLA associations seemed to be driven largely by CMV exposure. The study listed 164 TCR beta chains as associated with cytomegalovirus. Several of the top co-occurrence clusters appeared to be linked to parvovirus B19, influenza, CMV and Epstein-Barr virus, according to a later analysis. Strong co-occurrence of HLA alleles, especially DR and DQ, made assigning TCR associations to individual alleles difficult. Correlated functional status among segregating V segments might reflect linkage disequilibrium, but an unknown experimental factor could not be ruled out. The classifier was reported to diagnose cytomegalovirus status with high specificity and sensitivity in both the original and validation cohorts. A few of the identified cytomegalovirus-associated TCR beta chains were confirmed in vitro to be specific for cytomegalovirus antigens. In a later analysis, HLA-associated TCR beta chains were found to be more clonally expanded and to have lower generation probabilities than equally common non-associated chains. Most TCR sequences were seen in very few donors, while some public TCRs were found in many individuals. Sequencing depth was assumed to be roughly uniform across donors in the presence/absence analyses, though that assumption may not hold. In an earlier analysis of 587 of the donors, most TCR beta V segments appeared in productive rearrangements about 87% or about 30% of the time, broadly matching IMGT annotations. HLA typing was unavailable for some donors at each locus, so association tests used only the typed subset. The cohort was sequenced for TCR beta chains only, and without alpha or paired-chain data the features that could be detected were limited. Some IMGT-functional V segments, including TRBV6-2 and TRBV6-3, could not be distinguished by the 87-base-pair reads and were therefore excluded. In a later analysis, some 18,000 TCR beta sequences were associated with specific HLA alleles at a false discovery rate of 0.05. A cluster of highly shared sequence variants was judged likely to be a technical artifact of the sequencing pipeline. Compared with the approximately 670-donor mean, donors in an Asian-associated ancestry cluster had fewer N-insertions in productive TCRs, according to a later genetic analysis. In a later analysis, TCR association rates were found to vary across HLA loci, with the most associated TCRs seen for DRB1 alleles and the fewest for HLA-C alleles. According to the authors, the approach could potentially be generalized to other disease states and immunological phenotypes. A further reported finding was that TCR beta sequences accurately predicted the HLA-A and HLA-B alleles for most subjects in the first cohort. V-gene and J-gene trimming of TCR beta chains was associated with a missense DCLRE1C variant in a later genetic analysis, and the association was replicated in an independent cohort. For the cohort, immune exposure information was limited to CMV serostatus.

Looking up the germline V gene yields CDR1 LGHNA and CDR2 YNFKEQ. The CDR3 sequence holds 17 residues, the cysteine and phenylalanine included. This entry keeps only the CDR3 DNA: 51 bases, framed from base 1. V ends up 4 bases short and J 4 bases short, with an unmatched junction base count of 7. The cohort was made up of 666 healthy bone marrow donors. At the time of sampling, every cohort member was nominally healthy, though immune exposures that went unrecorded were likely present. The donor tested CMV seronegative and was one of the 352 seronegative cohort members. A peripheral blood sample was provided by each donor, and peripheral blood mononuclear cells were used for TCR beta sequencing. The Qiagen DNeasy Blood Extraction Kit was used to extract genomic DNA from the blood cell samples. Receptors were amplified or captured by the immunoSEQ multiplex PCR assay. For the multiplex PCR, a mixture combining 60 forward primers for TCR Vbeta segments and 13 reverse primers for TCR Jbeta segments was used. The CDR3 region of rearranged TCR beta genes was amplified from genomic DNA by a multiplex PCR assay. The Illumina HiSeq System was used to sequence the amplified TCR beta libraries as 87-base-pair reads. The authors' pipeline ran thus. Across the 600 to 700 repertoires, a later analysis counted around 80 million unique TCR beta chains, about 10 million of which were shared by at least two donors. Raw reads were error-corrected and collapsed into unique sequences with a nearest-neighbor algorithm that merged closely related sequences to remove PCR and sequencing errors. V, D and J gene segments were assigned by aligning CDR3 sequences to IMGT reference sequences. For a sequence to be retained, a match of at least six nucleotides was required to both a V gene segment and a J gene segment. Rearrangements were called productive when the CDR3 lacked stop codons and stayed in frame with V and J; all others were non-productive. CDR3 was defined according to IMGT convention as the region running from the second conserved V-encoded cysteine to the conserved J-encoded phenylalanine. In an earlier analysis of around 600 of the donors, sequences lacking an unambiguous match to a single V gene segment were excluded. In an earlier analysis of 587 of the donors, a V segment was called functional when productive rearrangements were above 56.7%, and segregating when the standard deviation between donors exceeded 5%. To diagnose cytomegalovirus status from the catalog of TCR beta chain sequences, a statistical classification framework was built. V and J gene assignment, in a later analysis, came from comparing TCR nucleotide sequences with IMGT/GENE-DB human TR gene sequences. A later analysis assigned CDR3 sequences and most-parsimonious VDJ recombination scenarios with the TCRdist pipeline. A later analysis defined each TCR beta chain by its CDR3 amino acid sequence plus V-gene family, and excluded reads lacking a unique V-gene family. As a way to deal with suspected cross-contamination and a sequencing artifact, a later analysis dropped hundreds of nucleotide sequences that were highly shared and had low generation probability. A later analysis calculated a clonal expansion index for each public chain from normalized within-repertoire ranks of inferred template counts. In a later analysis, generation probabilities were computed using a VDJ recombination model fitted to out-of-frame rearrangements, and the results were checked against IGoR. A later analysis scored TCR-TCR, TCR-HLA and TCR-CMV co-occurrence with hypergeometric tests, applying a repertoire-size bias correction to TCR pairs. False discovery rates were estimated in a later analysis by permuting HLA or CMV assignments 20 times. A later analysis grouped co-occurring TCRs with DBSCAN, adding TCRdist sequence similarity when clustering within HLA-allele-positive subsets. Co-occurrence clustering excluded repertoires with fewer than 30,000 or more than 120,000 public chains, plus five with anomalous nucleotide sharing. TCRdb limited this immuneACCESS table to in-frame rearrangements with V and J called. A share of clones is missing; checked studies link under half to unresolved V genes, and the rest is unexplained. V and J calls and clone size are given by that table; D and trimming were obtained from the DNA. The sample table lists about 170,000 clones, about three quarters of them with a count of one. The ten largest clones represent roughly 2% of the sample.

About this clone: Its antigen remains unidentified. Per-nucleotide qualities are absent, and no much larger clonotype sits a single base away.

Sequencing was done on a sample of PBMCs. This clonotype originated in a female donor in good health and CMV-seronegative. The chain is assembled from TRBV4-2 and TRBJ2-3; TRBD2 matches 14 bases in the middle. The DNA sequence reads TGTGCCAGCAGCCCCTCGACTAGCGGGAGGGGGGCAGATACGCAGTATTTT. Translated, it gives CASSPSTSGRGADTQYF.